This record covers a single TCR beta chain. This entry is derived from a study of T-cell memory formation after mild COVID-19. TCRdb independently ran MiXCR on the 5' RACE reads; one entry per CDR3 protein. The table shows over 500,000 distinct CDR3 sequences, with roughly 17% occurring only once. CDR3 length equals 14 residues. The germline gives CDR1 MNHEY, CDR2 SVGAGI. Trimming at V came to 5 bases and at J to 7 bases, leaving 7 bases not matched to a gene. The sequencing sample was made of PBMCs or a T cell subset sorted from them (not recorded which). The chain carries TRBV6-5 and TRBJ2-3; 9 bases line up with TRBD1. The clonotype was recovered from an adult woman who had mild COVID-19 (a few samples of this study predate the infection). Cell type and time point are not known. The CDR3 loop is CASSRDRAANTQYF. The CDR3 DNA follows: TGTGCCAGCAGTAGGGACAGGGCAGCTAATACGCAGTATTTT.